This TCR beta chain stems from a study of cytomegalovirus exposure and HLA in healthy donors. The overall study: In a previous analysis, 100 million to 140 million unique TCR beta sequences were found from some 180 million T cells.

Amplification used 60 Vbeta primers and 13 Jbeta primers. Profiling relied on immunoSEQ multiplex PCR, and the TCRdb table lists in-frame clones only, not all of them. This sample has approximately 110,000 clones, with roughly 85% found just once. The CDR3 sequence is 14 residues long. CDR1 and CDR2 from the germline V gene are MNHNY and SVGAGI (reference sequence). As to this clone: Its specificity is unknown. At one boundary the junction diverges from the germline segment, which might be a read error. The same CDR3 is also encoded by other DNA sequences in this sample.

Findings and caveats of the study: Exclusion applied to some V segments, including TRBV6-2 and TRBV6-3, as they were indistinguishable. Reports state that TCR beta sequences accurately predicted most subjects' HLA-A and HLA-B alleles.

The chain uses TRBV6-6 and TRBJ2-7; 7 nucleotides match TRBD1. The sequence derives from a man aged 30-40 years in good health and CMV-seropositive. Sequenced input: PBMCs. The CDR3 region has the DNA TGTGCCAGTAGTTCACACGAGACAGGGTCCGGGCAGTACTTC. Protein product: CASSSHETGSGQYF.